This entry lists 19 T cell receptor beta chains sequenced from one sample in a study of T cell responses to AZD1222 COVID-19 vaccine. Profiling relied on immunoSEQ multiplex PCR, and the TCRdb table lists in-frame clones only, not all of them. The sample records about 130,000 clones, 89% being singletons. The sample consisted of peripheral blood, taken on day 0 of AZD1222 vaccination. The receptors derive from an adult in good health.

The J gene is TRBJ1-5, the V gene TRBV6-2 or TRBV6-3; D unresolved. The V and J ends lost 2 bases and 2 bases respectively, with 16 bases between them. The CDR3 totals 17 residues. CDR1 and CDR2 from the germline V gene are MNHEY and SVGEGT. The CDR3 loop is CASSYPPGVGGNQPQHF. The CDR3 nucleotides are TGTGCCAGCAGTTACCCCCCAGGAGTGGGTGGCAATCAGCCCCAGCATTTT.

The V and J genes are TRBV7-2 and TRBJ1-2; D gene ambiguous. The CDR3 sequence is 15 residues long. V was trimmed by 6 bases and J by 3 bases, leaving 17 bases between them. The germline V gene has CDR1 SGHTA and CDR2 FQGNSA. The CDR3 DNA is TGTGCCAGCAGACCCCAACAGCGGGGAGACTATGGCTACACCTTC. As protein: CASRPQQRGDYGYTF.

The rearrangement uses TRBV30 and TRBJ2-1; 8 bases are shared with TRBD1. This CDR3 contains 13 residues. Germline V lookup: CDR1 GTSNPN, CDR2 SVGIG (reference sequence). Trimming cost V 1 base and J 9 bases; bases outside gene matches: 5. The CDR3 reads CAWSGQGAVEQFF. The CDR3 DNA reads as TGTGCCTGGAGTGGTCAGGGGGCAGTTGAGCAGTTCTTC.

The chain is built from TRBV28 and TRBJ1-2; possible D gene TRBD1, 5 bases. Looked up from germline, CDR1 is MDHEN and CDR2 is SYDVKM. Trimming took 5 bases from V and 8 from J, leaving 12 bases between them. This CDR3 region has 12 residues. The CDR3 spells CASSKDSGGYTF. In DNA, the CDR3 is TGTGCCAGCAGTAAAGACAGCGGGGGCTACACCTTC.

CDR3 sequence reads: CASSLAPGANVLTF. CDR3 DNA sequence: TGTGCCAGCAGCTTGGCGCCTGGGGCCAACGTCCTGACTTTC. This sequence joins TRBV7-3 and TRBJ2-6, with no clear D. V was pared by 3 bases and J by 2 bases, with 5 bases between. The CDR3 is 14 residues long. Germline CDR1 SGHTA, CDR2 FQGTGA.

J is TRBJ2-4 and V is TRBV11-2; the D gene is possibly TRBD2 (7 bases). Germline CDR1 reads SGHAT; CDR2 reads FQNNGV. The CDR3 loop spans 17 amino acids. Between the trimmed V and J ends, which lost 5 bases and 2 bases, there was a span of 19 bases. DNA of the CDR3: TGTGCCAGCAGCCCAAGGGGGGGTTTGTTATCCAAAAACATTCAGTACTTC. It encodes CASSPRGGLLSKNIQYF.

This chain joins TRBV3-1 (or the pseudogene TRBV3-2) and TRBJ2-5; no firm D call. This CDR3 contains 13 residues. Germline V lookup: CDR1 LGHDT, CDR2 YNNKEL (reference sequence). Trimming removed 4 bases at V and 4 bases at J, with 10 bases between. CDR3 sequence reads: CASSPRIVETQYF. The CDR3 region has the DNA TGTGCCAGCAGCCCTAGAATTGTAGAGACCCAGTACTTC.

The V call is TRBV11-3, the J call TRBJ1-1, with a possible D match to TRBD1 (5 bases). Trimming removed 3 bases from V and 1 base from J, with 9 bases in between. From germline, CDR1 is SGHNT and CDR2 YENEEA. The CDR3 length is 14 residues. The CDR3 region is CASSFRGPNTEAFF. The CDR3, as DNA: TGTGCCAGCAGCTTTAGGGGCCCGAACACTGAAGCTTTCTTT.

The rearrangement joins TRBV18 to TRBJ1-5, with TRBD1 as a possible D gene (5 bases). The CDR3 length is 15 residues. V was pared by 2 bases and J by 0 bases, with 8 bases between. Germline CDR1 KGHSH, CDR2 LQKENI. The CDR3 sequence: CASSPGTSSNQPQHF. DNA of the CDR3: TGTGCCAGCTCACCAGGGACGAGTAGCAATCAGCCCCAGCATTTT.

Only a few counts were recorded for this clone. The CDR3 sequence is CASSYTGNPLHF. Written as DNA, the CDR3 is TGTGCCAGCAGCTATACGGGGAACCCCCTCCACTTT. V is TRBV6-2 or TRBV6-3 and J is TRBJ1-6; D is undetermined. Trimming shortened V by 6 bases and J by 13 bases, and 13 bases separated the two germline ends. Germline V gene sequence: CDR1 MNHEY, CDR2 SVGEGT. The CDR3 runs to 12 residues.

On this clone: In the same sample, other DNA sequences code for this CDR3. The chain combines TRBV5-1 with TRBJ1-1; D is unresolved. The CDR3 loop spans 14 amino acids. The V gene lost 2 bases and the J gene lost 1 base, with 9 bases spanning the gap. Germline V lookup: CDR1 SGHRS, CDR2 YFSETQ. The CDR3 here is CASSFNPGNTEAFF. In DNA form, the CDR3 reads TGCGCCAGCAGCTTCAACCCAGGGAACACTGAAGCTTTCTTT.

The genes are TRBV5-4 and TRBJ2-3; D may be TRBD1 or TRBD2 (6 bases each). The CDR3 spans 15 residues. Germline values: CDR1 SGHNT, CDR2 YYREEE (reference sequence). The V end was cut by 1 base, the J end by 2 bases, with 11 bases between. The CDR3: CASSLRRGDTDTQYF. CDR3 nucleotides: TGTGCCAGCAGCTTGCGGAGGGGGGACACAGATACGCAGTATTTT.

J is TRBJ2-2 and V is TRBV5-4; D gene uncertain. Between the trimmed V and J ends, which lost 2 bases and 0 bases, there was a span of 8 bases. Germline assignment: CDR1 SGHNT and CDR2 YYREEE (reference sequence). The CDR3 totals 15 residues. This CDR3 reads CASSLRTSNTGELFF. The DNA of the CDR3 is TGTGCCAGCAGCTTACGGACCTCGAACACCGGGGAGCTGTTTTTT.

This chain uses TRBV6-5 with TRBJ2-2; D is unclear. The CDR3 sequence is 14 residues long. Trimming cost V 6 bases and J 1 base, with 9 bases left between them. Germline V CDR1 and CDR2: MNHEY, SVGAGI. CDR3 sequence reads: CASRADGNTGELFF. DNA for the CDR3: TGTGCCAGCAGAGCCGACGGGAACACCGGGGAGCTGTTTTTT.

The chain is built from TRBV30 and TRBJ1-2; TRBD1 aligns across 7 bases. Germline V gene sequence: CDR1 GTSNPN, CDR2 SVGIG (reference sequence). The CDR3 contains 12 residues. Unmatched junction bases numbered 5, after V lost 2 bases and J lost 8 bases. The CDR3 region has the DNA TGTGCCTGGAGTAGACAGGGTGGCGGCTACACCTTC. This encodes CAWSRQGGGYTF.

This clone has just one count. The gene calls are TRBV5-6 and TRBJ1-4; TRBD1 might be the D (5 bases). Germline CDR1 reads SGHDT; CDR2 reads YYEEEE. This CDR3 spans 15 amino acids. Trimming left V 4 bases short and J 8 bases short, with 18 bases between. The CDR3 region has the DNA TGTGCCAGCAGCCCTTCAGGGACCGCTGGAGAAAAACTGTTTTTT. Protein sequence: CASSPSGTAGEKLFF.

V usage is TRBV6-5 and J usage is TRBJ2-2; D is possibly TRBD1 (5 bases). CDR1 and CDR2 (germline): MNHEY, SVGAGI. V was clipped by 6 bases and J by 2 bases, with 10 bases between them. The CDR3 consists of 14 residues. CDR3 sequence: CASRQDLNTGELFF. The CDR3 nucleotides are TGTGCCAGCAGACAGGATCTTAACACCGGGGAGCTGTTTTTT.

The CDR3 reads CASTKEARETEAFF. CDR3 bases: TGTGCCAGCACAAAGGAGGCCAGAGAGACTGAAGCTTTCTTT. The rearrangement uses TRBV2 and TRBJ1-1, with D hard to call. The CDR3 is 14 amino acids. With 7 bases removed from V and 5 bases from J, the gap between germline ends came to 17 bases. Germline loops: CDR1 SNHLY, CDR2 FYNNEI.

CDR3: CASSPAGGNQPQHF. The CDR3 region has the DNA TGTGCCAGCTCACCAGCAGGGGGAAATCAGCCCCAGCATTTT. J is TRBJ1-5 and V is TRBV18; 7 bases agree with TRBD1. The CDR3 extends over 14 amino acids. Germline V gene sequence: CDR1 KGHSH, CDR2 LQKENI. Trimming removed 2 bases from V and 4 bases from J; junction bases left unmatched: 2.